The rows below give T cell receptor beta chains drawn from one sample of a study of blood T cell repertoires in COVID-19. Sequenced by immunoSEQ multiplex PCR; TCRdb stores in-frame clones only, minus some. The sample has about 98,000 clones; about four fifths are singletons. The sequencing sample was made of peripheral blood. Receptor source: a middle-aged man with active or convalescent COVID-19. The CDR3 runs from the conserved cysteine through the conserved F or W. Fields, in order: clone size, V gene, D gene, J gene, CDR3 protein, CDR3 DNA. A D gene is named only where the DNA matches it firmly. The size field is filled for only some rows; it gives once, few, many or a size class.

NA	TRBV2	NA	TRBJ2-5	CASRRVQETQYF	TGTGCCAGCAGAAGAGTCCAAGAGACCCAGTACTTC
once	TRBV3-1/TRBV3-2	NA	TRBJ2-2	CASSRTRSYTGELFF	TGTGCCAGCAGCAGGACAAGGTCTTACACCGGGGAGCTGTTTTTT
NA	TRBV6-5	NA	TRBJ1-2	CASSSQGYYGYTF	TGTGCCAGCAGTTCCCAGGGATACTATGGCTACACCTTC
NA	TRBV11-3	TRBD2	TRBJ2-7	CASSRSGGACEQYF	TGTGCCAGCAGCCGTAGCGGGGGGGCGTGCGAGCAGTACTTC
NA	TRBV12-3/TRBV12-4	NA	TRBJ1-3	CASTGSGNTIYF	TGTGCCAGCACCGGGTCTGGAAACACCATATATTTT
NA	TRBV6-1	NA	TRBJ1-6	CASSVVGQIYNSPLHF	TGTGCCAGCAGTGTTGTAGGACAGATCTATAATTCACCCCTCCACTTT
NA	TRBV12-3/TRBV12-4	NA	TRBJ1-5	CASSFTTNQPQHF	TGTGCCAGCAGTTTCACCACAAATCAGCCCCAGCATTTT
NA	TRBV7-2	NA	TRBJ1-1	CASSLGGEGATEAFF	TGTGCCAGCAGCTTAGGAGGGGAGGGAGCGACTGAAGCTTTCTTT
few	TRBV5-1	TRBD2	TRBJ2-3	CASSLSASGGALDTQYF	TGCGCCAGCAGCTTGAGCGCTAGCGGGGGGGCCTTAGATACGCAGTATTTT
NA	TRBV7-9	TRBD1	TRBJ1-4	CASSLSLNRGNEKLFF	TGTGCCAGCAGCTTGTCCCTAAACAGGGGGAATGAAAAACTGTTTTTT
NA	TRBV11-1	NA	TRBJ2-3	CASSFFRVDTQYF	TGTGCCAGCAGCTTTTTCCGGGTAGATACGCAGTATTTT
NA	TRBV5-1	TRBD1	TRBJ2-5	CASSFLTGVETQYF	TGCGCCAGCAGCTTCCTGACAGGGGTGGAGACCCAGTACTTC
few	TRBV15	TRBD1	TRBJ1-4	CATSTGTANEKLFF	TGTGCCACCAGCACAGGGACAGCGAATGAAAAACTGTTTTTT
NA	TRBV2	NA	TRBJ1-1	CASRLQGSNTEAFF	TGTGCCAGCAGGTTACAGGGATCGAACACTGAAGCTTTCTTT